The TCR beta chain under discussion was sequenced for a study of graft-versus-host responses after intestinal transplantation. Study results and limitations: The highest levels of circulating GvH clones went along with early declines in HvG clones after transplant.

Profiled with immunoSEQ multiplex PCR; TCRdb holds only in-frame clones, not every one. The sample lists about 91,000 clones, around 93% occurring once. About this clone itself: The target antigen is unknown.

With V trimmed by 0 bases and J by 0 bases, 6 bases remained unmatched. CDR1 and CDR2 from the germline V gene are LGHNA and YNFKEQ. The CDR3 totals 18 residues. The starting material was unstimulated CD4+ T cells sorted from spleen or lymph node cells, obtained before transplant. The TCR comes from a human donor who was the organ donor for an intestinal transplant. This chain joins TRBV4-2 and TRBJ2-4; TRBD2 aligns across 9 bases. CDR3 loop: CASSQEASGALAKNIQYF. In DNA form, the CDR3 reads TGTGCCAGCAGCCAAGAAGCTAGCGGGGCATTAGCCAAAAACATTCAGTACTTC.